The present TCR beta chain was sequenced within a study of blood T cell repertoires in COVID-19. Study as a whole: The United States, Italy and Spain were the sources of the acute and convalescent COVID-19 samples. Sources were T cells, B-cell-depleted T cells, or PBMCs; the material itself was cDNA or gDNA.

From germline, CDR1 is SEHNR and CDR2 FQNEAQ (reference sequence). The CDR3 has 14 amino acids. V was trimmed by 4 bases and J by 2 bases, leaving 8 bases between them. Original data processing: Using reference gene primer amplification, nucleated cell counts were estimated. Data came from immunoSEQ multiplex PCR; TCRdb stores just in-frame clones and leaves some out. V, J and clone size are those of that table, while D and trimming were read from the DNA. Of fewer than 450,000 clones listed, roughly 90% are singletons. Followed longitudinally, the Seattle patients had been enrolled during active infection.

V usage is TRBV7-9 and J usage is TRBJ2-2, with D unclear. The sequencing input was peripheral blood. The receptor comes from a woman in her sixties or seventies with COVID-19, enrolled during active disease. The CDR3 sequence is CASSSLLNTGELFF. For the CDR3, the DNA is TGTGCCAGCAGCTCCCTACTAAACACCGGGGAGCTGTTTTTT.